The clone carrying this T cell receptor (beta chain) was seen many times. The sample is drawn from a study of T cells in Graves' hyperthyroidism and ophthalmopathy. V dropped 5 bases and J dropped 3; count of bases not matched to a gene: 6. The CDR3 runs to 15 residues. From germline, CDR1 is SGHAT and CDR2 FQNNGV. Researchers amplified the TCR beta CDR3 regions from RNA transcripts. With the HTBI primer set, the TCR CDR3 went through a first round of RT-PCR. One entry per CDR3 protein results from TCRdb running MiXCR on the multiplex PCR reads. The table includes about 640,000 distinct CDR3 sequences, about 14% detected once.

The V call is TRBV11-2, the J call TRBJ2-2, with 7 bases lining up with TRBD1. The TCR was taken from a woman aged 50 to 60 with Graves' ophthalmopathy. Sequenced sample: blood. The CDR3 is CASSPGDSYTGELFF. The CDR3 region has the DNA TGTGCCAGCAGCCCCGGGGACAGCTACACCGGGGAGCTGTTTTTT. Based on the CDR3 plus reference TRBV11-2 and TRBJ2-2, the full variable domain is EAGVAQSPRYKIIEKRQSVAFWCNPISGHATLYWYQQILGQGPKLLIQFQNNGVVDDSQLPKDRFSAERLKGVDSTLKIQPAKLEDSAVYLCASSPGDSYTGELFFGEGSRLTVL.